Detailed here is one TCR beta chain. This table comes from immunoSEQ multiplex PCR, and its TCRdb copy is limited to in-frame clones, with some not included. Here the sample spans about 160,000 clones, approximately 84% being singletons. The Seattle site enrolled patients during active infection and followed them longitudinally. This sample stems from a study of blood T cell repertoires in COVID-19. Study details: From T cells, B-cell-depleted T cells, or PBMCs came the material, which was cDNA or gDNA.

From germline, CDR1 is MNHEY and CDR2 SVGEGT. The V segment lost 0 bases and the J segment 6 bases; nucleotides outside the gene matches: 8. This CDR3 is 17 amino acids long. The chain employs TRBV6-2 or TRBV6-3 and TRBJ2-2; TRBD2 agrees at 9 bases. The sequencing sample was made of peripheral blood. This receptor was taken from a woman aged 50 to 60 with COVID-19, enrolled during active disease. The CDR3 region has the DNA TGTGCCAGCAGTTACTCGAGATGGGTAGCGGGGGCCGGGGAGCTGTTTTTT. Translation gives CASSYSRWVAGAGELFF.